This TCR beta chain was identified in a study of control samples from healthy donors and cancer patients (dated by TCRdb to the early 2020s). Library method: the immunoSEQ multiplex PCR assay. Here the immuneACCESS table is served through TCRdb, limited to in-frame sequences with V and J called. Missing clones are a known gap in these copies; in checked studies unresolved V genes cover under half, and the rest lacks a known reason. The sample table lists approximately 160,000 clones, about 90% of them with a count of one. Roughly 0.7% of the sample goes to the ten largest clones. Points on this clone: Its specific antigen is unknown. Per-base qualities were not stored, and no clone one base away is much larger.

Trimming costs V 2 bases and J 4 bases, and their ends lie 8 bases apart. CDR1 and CDR2, looked up from the germline V gene (reference sequence), are GTSNPN and SVGIG. CDR3 length: 12 amino acids, cysteine to phenylalanine. CDR3 DNA only is kept here, 36 bases in frame from base 1. Sequences were obtained from blood. The sequence links TRBV30 to TRBJ1-1; no D gene can be assigned with confidence. This TCR came from a woman aged 25 to 39 in good health. The CDR3 protein: CAWSPIVTEAFF. The nucleotides are TGTGCCTGGAGTCCCATAGTCACTGAAGCTTTCTTT.